The rows below give T cell receptor beta chains drawn from one sample of a study of response to subunit inactivated influenza vaccine. From the RT-PCR reads, TCRdb called clonotypes with MiXCR, one entry per CDR3 protein. The data show about 240,000 distinct CDR3 sequences, with approximately 12% seen just once and about 8% held by the top ten. The specimen comprised non-naive T cells sorted from PBMCs, sampled about 14 days before vaccination. These receptors were taken from a man in his fifties who received an inactivated influenza vaccine. The CDR3 runs from the conserved cysteine through the conserved F or W. Fields, in order: clone size, J gene, V gene, D gene, CDR3 length, CDR3 protein, CDR3 DNA. A D gene is named only where the DNA matches it firmly. Not all rows give a size; the values are once, few, many and, for expanded clones, a class.

clone size: NA; J gene: TRBJ2-2; V gene: TRBV4-3; D gene: TRBD2; CDR3 length: 18; CDR3 protein: CASSQELAGGPVTGELFF; CDR3 DNA: TGCGCCAGCAGCCAAGAACTAGCGGGAGGGCCAGTCACCGGGGAGCTGTTTTTT
clone size: few; J gene: TRBJ1-1; V gene: TRBV12-3/TRBV12-4; D gene: NA; CDR3 length: 15; CDR3 protein: CASSLSRQIYTEAFF; CDR3 DNA: TGTGCCAGCAGTTTATCCCGACAGATATACACTGAAGCTTTCTTT
clone size: few; J gene: TRBJ2-1; V gene: TRBV29-1; D gene: TRBD2; CDR3 length: 17; CDR3 protein: CSVELGLAGVPYNEQFF; CDR3 DNA: TGCAGCGTTGAATTGGGGCTAGCGGGAGTACCCTACAATGAGCAGTTCTTC
clone size: few; J gene: TRBJ2-1; V gene: TRBV20-1; D gene: NA; CDR3 length: 15; CDR3 protein: CSARTTRSSYNEQFF; CDR3 DNA: TGCAGTGCTAGGACGACTAGGAGCTCCTACAATGAGCAGTTCTTC
clone size: NA; J gene: TRBJ1-5; V gene: TRBV7-2; D gene: NA; CDR3 length: 17; CDR3 protein: CASSSQVEIFSNQPQHF; CDR3 DNA: TGTGCCAGCAGCTCCCAAGTAGAGATTTTCAGCAATCAGCCCCAGCATTTT
clone size: few; J gene: TRBJ2-6; V gene: TRBV27; D gene: TRBD1; CDR3 length: 15; CDR3 protein: CASRAQGAGANVLTF; CDR3 DNA: TGTGCCAGCAGGGCACAGGGGGCCGGGGCCAACGTCCTGACTTTC
clone size: NA; J gene: TRBJ2-1; V gene: TRBV11-2; D gene: TRBD2; CDR3 length: 14; CDR3 protein: CASSWGTSGTEQFF; CDR3 DNA: TGTGCCAGCAGCTGGGGGACTAGCGGGACTGAGCAGTTCTTC
clone size: few; J gene: TRBJ1-6; V gene: TRBV20-1; D gene: TRBD1; CDR3 length: 16; CDR3 protein: CSARGGTAHYNSPLHF; CDR3 DNA: TGCAGTGCTAGAGGAGGGACAGCGCACTATAATTCACCCCTCCACTTT
clone size: few; J gene: TRBJ2-3; V gene: TRBV20-1; D gene: NA; CDR3 length: 14; CDR3 protein: CSATGLLVPDTQYF; CDR3 DNA: TGCAGTGCAACGGGACTTTTAGTCCCAGATACGCAGTATTTT
clone size: many; J gene: TRBJ2-2; V gene: TRBV11-2; D gene: TRBD2; CDR3 length: 20; CDR3 protein: CASSFGGGTWTSGNTGELFF; CDR3 DNA: TGTGCCAGCAGCTTTGGGGGGGGAACCTGGACTAGCGGGAACACCGGGGAGCTGTTTTTT
clone size: many; J gene: TRBJ1-3; V gene: TRBV5-1; D gene: NA; CDR3 length: 15; CDR3 protein: CASSLAAGFGNTIYF; CDR3 DNA: TGCGCCAGCAGCTTGGCCGCAGGGTTCGGAAACACCATATATTTT
clone size: NA; J gene: TRBJ1-5; V gene: TRBV14; D gene: NA; CDR3 length: 15; CDR3 protein: CASSQGGLANQPQHF; CDR3 DNA: TGTGCCAGCAGCCAAGGGGGGCTGGCAAATCAGCCCCAGCATTTT
clone size: many; J gene: TRBJ2-3; V gene: TRBV6-2/TRBV6-3; D gene: TRBD2; CDR3 length: 15; CDR3 protein: CASSSEREVTDTQYF; CDR3 DNA: TGTGCCAGCAGTTCCGAGCGGGAGGTTACAGATACGCAGTATTTT